This section outlines one T cell receptor (beta chain) sequence together with its context. Repertoires were generated with immunoSEQ multiplex PCR, while TCRdb's copy carries only in-frame clones and drops some. The sample carries more than 20,000 clones, just under 85% recorded once. This sample is drawn from a study of OX40 agonist ivuxolimab in advanced cancers. Turning to the study itself: Patients received intravenous ivuxolimab every 2 weeks at 0.01 to 10 mg/kg.

The CDR3 has 15 amino acids. V lost 1 base to trimming and J lost 5 bases, with 14 bases between them. From germline, CDR1 is LGHNA and CDR2 YNFKEQ. Sequenced here: CD4+ or CD8+ T cells sorted from blood, sampled in a trial of the OX40 agonist ivuxolimab. This chain uses TRBV4-2 with TRBJ1-1; D is unresolved. The clonotype comes from an adult with an advanced solid tumor such as melanoma, head and neck, liver or kidney cancer. The CDR3 sequence is CASSQGEGMETEAFF. For the CDR3, the DNA is TGTGCCAGCAGCCAAGGCGAGGGTATGGAGACTGAAGCTTTCTTT.